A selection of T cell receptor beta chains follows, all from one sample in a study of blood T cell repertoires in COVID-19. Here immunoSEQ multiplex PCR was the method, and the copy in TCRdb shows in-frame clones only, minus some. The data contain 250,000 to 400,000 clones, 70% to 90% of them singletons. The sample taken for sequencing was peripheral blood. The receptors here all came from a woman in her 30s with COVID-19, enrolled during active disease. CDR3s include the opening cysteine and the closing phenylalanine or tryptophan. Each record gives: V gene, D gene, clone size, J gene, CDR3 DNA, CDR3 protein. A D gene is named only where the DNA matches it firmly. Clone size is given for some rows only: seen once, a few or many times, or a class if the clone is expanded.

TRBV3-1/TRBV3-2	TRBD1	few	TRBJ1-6	TGTGCCAGCAGCCGTCGACAGGGTGGTTCCTATAATTCACCCCTCCACTTT	CASSRRQGGSYNSPLHF
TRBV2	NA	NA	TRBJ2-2	TGTGCCAGCAGTTTTGAGGCTGGGACACCGAACACCGGGGAGCTGTTTTTT	CASSFEAGTPNTGELFF
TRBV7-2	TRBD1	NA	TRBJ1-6	TGTGCCAGCAGTCTTGGACAGGGGACGCGGAATTCACCCCTCCACTTT	CASSLGQGTRNSPLHF
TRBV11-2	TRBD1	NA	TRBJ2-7	TGTGCCAGCAGCCTACACCCCGGGACAGGGGGCTACGAGCAGTACTTC	CASSLHPGTGGYEQYF
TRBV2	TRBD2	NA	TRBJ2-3	TGTGCCAGCAGGCGGGGGGGCCAGGCAGATACGCAGTATTTT	CASRRGGQADTQYF
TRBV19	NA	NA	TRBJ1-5	TGTGCCAGTAGTATCGGGGGGACCCAGCATTTT	CASSIGGTQHF
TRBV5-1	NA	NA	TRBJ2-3	TGCGCCAGCAGCTTGACAGGGCTCGGCACAGATACGCAGTATTTT	CASSLTGLGTDTQYF
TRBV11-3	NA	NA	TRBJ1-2	TGTGCCAGCAGCTTACAGGGGATCTATGGCTACACCTTC	CASSLQGIYGYTF
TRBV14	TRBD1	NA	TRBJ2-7	TGTGCCAGCAGCCAATATGCCGGGACAGGGTGGCACGAGCAGTACTTC	CASSQYAGTGWHEQYF
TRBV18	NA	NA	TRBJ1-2	TGTGCCAGCTCACCTGCGGCGTTGTCGAATGGCTACACCTTC	CASSPAALSNGYTF
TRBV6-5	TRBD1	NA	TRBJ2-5	TGTGCCAGCACCCCAACAGGGGTGGAGACCCAGTACTTC	CASTPTGVETQYF
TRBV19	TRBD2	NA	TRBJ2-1	TGTGCCAGTAGTATAATCGGCGGGGGGGCCGATGAGCAGTTCTTC	CASSIIGGGADEQFF
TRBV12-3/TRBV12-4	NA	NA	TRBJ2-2	TGTGCCAGCAGTTTCCCCGGGACCGGGGAGCTGTTTTTT	CASSFPGTGELFF
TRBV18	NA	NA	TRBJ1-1	TGTGCCAGCTCATCAAGCGGGACACCGAACACTGAAGCTTTCTTT	CASSSSGTPNTEAFF
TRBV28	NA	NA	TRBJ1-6	TGTGCCAGCAGTTTATCCCCGACAGGAGCTTCACCCCTCCACTTT	CASSLSPTGASPLHF
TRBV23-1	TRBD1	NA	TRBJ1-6	TGCGCCAGCAGTCGCCGGGACAGGGAGAGCAGGAATTCACCCCTCCACTTT	CASSRRDRESRNSPLHF
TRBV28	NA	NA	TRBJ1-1	TGTGCCAGCAGTACCCAAGGGGGAGTCACTGAAGCTTTCTTT	CASSTQGGVTEAFF
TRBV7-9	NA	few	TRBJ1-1	TGTGCCAGCAGTGCCCACATGAACACTGAAGCTTTCTTT	CASSAHMNTEAFF
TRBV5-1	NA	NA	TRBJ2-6	TGCGCCAGCAGACAGTCAACAGGGACAGGGGCCAACGTCCTGACTTTC	CASRQSTGTGANVLTF
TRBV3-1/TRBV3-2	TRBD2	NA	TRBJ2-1	TGTGCCAGCAACCGACTAGCGGGGGATGAGCAGTTCTTC	CASNRLAGDEQFF
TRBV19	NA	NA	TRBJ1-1	TGTGCCAGCAGTTCCGGGCTTGGGGAGGAAGCTTTCTTT	CASSSGLGEEAFF
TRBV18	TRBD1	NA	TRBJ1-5	TGTGCCAGCTCACCACTGAAAGACAGGGTACAGCATTTT	CASSPLKDRVQHF
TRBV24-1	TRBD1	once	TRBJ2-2	TGTGCCACCAGACTCAGGGGGCAGAGAACCGGGGAGCTGTTTTTT	CATRLRGQRTGELFF
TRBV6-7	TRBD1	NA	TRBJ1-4	TGTGCCAGCAGTTCACAGGGGGCGAATGAAAAACTGTTTTTT	CASSSQGANEKLFF
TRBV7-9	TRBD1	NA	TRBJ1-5	TGTGCCAGCAGCTCGCAGGGGGGTCAGCCCCAGCATTTT	CASSSQGGQPQHF
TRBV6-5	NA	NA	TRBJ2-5	TGTGCCAGCAGTTACGGAAGGACACACCAAGAGACCCAGTACTTC	CASSYGRTHQETQYF
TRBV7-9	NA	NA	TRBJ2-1	TGTGCCAGCAGCCCCGCAGCGAATGAGCAGTTCTTC	CASSPAANEQFF
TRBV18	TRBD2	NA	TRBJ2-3	TGTGCCAGCTCACTCAGACTAGCGGCTAGCACAGATACGCAGTATTTT	CASSLRLAASTDTQYF
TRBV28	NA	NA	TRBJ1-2	TGTGCCAGCAGTTTCAGGGGCGCCTATGGCTACACCTTC	CASSFRGAYGYTF
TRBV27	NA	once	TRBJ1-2	TGTGCCAGCAGAACAGGAATCTATGGCTACACCTTC	CASRTGIYGYTF
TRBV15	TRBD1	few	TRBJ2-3	TGTGCCACCAGCAGAGATTCGGGCAGGGGGCAAGGAGATACGCAGTATTTT	CATSRDSGRGQGDTQYF
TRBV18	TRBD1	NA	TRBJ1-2	TGTGCCAGCTCCCCCGGGACAGGGGCCCCCCACTATGGCTACACCTTC	CASSPGTGAPHYGYTF
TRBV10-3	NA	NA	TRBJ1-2	TGTGCCATCACCCAGGGCGGGGCAGCTAACTATGGCTACACCTTC	CAITQGGAANYGYTF
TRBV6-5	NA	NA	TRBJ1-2	TGTGCCAGCAGTTACGACTCCGCAGGGTTGGGCTATGGCTACACCTTC	CASSYDSAGLGYGYTF
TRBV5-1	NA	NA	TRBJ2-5	TGCGCCAGCAGCTTGGAAGGCAGGGGGGCAGAGACCCAGTACTTC	CASSLEGRGAETQYF
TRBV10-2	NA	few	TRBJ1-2	TGCGCCAGCAGAGACTCAGGGAAATCATATGGCTACACCTTC	CASRDSGKSYGYTF
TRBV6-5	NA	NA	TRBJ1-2	TGTGCCAACTCCTTGGAGGGTTTCTATGGCTACACCTTC	CANSLEGFYGYTF
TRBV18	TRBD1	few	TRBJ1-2	TGTGCCAGCTCACCATACGAGGGGGCGGATGGCTACACCTTC	CASSPYEGADGYTF
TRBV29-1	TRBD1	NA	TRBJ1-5	TGCAGCGCCGGACAGGGAGGCGGTCAGCCCCAGCATTTT	CSAGQGGGQPQHF
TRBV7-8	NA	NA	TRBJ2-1	TGTGCCAGCAGCCCACTAACAGGGTTGAATGAGCAGTTCTTC	CASSPLTGLNEQFF